Given below is one T cell receptor (beta chain) in context. The data stem from a study of blood T cell repertoires in COVID-19. About the research overall: Spain, Italy and the United States supplied samples that represented acute and convalescent COVID-19. PBMCs, B-cell-depleted T cells, or T cells were the source of the cDNA or gDNA that made up the material.

Authors' processing steps: Amplifying reference gene primers gave estimates of nucleated cell counts. The method was immunoSEQ multiplex PCR; TCRdb's version includes in-frame clones alone and lacks a portion of them. V, J and clone size were drawn from that table, and D and trimming were deduced from the DNA. The table has more than 150,000 clones, around 85% seen once. Germline loops: CDR1 SGHTS, CDR2 YDEGEE. The CDR3 is 15 residues long. Losses at the gene ends were 0 bases for V and 4 bases for J; bases not matched to a gene: 5. The chain joins TRBV5-8 to TRBJ2-3, with 7 bases fitting TRBD2. The sequenced sample was peripheral blood. This sequence was found in an elderly woman with acute or convalescent COVID-19. Here the CDR3 DNA reads TGTGCCAGCAGCTTGGGACTACGGGGGGCAGATACGCAGTATTTT. This translates into CASSLGLRGADTQYF.